This note documents a single T cell receptor beta chain sequence. Authors' processing steps: Estimation of nucleated cell counts relied on the amplification of reference gene primers. Produced via immunoSEQ multiplex PCR; TCRdb's table is partial and in-frame only. V and J calls and clone size are copied from that table; D and trimming were computed from the DNA. The sample shows approximately 250,000 clones, roughly 86% of them seen only once. These data are taken from a study of blood T cell repertoires in COVID-19. Overall study: Acute and convalescent COVID-19 samples came from the United States, Italy and Spain. Sample material is recorded as cDNA or gDNA derived from T cells, B-cell-depleted T cells, or PBMCs.

Trimming shortened V by 3 bases and J by 6 bases, and 14 bases separated the two germline ends. CDR1 is KGHSH and CDR2 is LQKENI in the germline V gene. This CDR3 has 14 residues. The V call is TRBV18, the J call TRBJ1-1, with D hard to call. Sequenced input: peripheral blood. This receptor was identified in a woman in her sixties or seventies who had recovered from COVID-19. This CDR3 is CASSPRDTTAEAFF. The CDR3 DNA is TGTGCCAGCTCACCTCGTGACACGACCGCTGAAGCTTTCTTT.